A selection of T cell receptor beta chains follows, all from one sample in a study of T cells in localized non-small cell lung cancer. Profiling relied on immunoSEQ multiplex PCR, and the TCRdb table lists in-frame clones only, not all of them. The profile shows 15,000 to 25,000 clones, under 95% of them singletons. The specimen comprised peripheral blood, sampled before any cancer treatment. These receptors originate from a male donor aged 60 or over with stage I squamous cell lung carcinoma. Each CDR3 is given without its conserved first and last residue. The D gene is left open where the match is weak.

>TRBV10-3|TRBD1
AISEGGQGGYEQY
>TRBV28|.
ASSLQGYSNQPQH
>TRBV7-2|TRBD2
ASSLMGWREVEQY
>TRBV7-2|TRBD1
ASSLTGYDQPQH
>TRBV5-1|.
ASSLTPSSYEQY
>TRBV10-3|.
AISERGAFSYEQY
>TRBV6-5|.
ASRLTGGADGYT
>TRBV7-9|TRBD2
ASSGRDGSNTDTQY
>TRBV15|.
ATSRDVGQETQY
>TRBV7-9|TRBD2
ASSLLAGGGGDTQY
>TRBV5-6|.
ASSSRTASNTIY
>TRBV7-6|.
ASSLNPYNEQF
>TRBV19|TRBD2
ASSMGGLVGETQY
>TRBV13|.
ASSLGGGIETQY
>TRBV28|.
ASRVVGNTIY
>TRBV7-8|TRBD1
ASSYRTGRAKLF
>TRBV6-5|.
ASSQFMDNEQF
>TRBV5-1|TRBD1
ASRPTGSQETQY
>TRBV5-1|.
ASSLDTGNDGYT
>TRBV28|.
ASSRFGGNTEAF
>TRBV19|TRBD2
ASSIDAPGGGTTTDTQY
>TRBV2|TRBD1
ASRQGGSGNTIY
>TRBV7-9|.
ASSSRAPTKETQY
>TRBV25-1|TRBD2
ASSESSGRDADTQY
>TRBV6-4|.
ASSEGPDGIYGYT
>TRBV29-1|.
SVRGARSSYEQY
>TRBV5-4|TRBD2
ASSRPISGTNTGELF
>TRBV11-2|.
ASSPHQDYEQY
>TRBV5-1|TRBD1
ASSLAMLTGKGETQY
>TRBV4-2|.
ASSVSGYNEQF
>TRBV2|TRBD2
ASSEQLAGGSIEQF
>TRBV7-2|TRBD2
ASSLGVAGVADTQY
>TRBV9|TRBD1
ASSVASGDRVV
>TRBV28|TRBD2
ASTGRQGLAGSDEQF
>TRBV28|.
ASSTPDPLGAQPQH
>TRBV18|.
ASSPLVKDTEAF
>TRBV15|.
ATSRLGGTGELF
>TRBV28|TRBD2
ASSPGLVEQY
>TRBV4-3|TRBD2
ASSLGLAANTGELF
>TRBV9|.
ASSAEVGLYEQF
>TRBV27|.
ASSSRFGRGRSYEQY
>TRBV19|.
ASSREQSGGNTEAF
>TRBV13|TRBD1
ASSPRTGEGTEAF
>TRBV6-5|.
ASSYIRSSYNEQF
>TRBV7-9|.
ASPREEGGDYNEQF
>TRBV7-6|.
ASSLWGADSYNEQF
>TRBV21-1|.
ASSKERGDHRADTQY
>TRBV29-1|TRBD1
SVSTETGTGNTIY
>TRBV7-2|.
ASSFSGAGF
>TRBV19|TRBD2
ASSPALTSGREQF
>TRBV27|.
ASSGYRQETQY
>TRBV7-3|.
ASSFLGGYEQY
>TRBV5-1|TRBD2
ASSTSGRAGTDTQY